This T cell receptor beta chain was found in a study of cytomegalovirus exposure and HLA in healthy donors. Amplification used 60 Vbeta primers and 13 Jbeta primers. Measured with immunoSEQ multiplex PCR; TCRdb has only the in-frame clones, and not every one. Of 150,000 to 200,000 clones listed, about four fifths were seen once; the top ten hold roughly 13%. To note about this clone: Its antigen remains unknown.

Study outcomes and limitations: According to a later analysis, most TCR beta chains associated with CMV appeared HLA-restricted.

This sequence was found in a woman between 45 and 65 years old in good health and CMV-seronegative. Material for sequencing was PBMCs.

For the CDR3, the DNA is TGTGCCAGCAGCGCGCGACAGGGGTTGAGGGAGACCCAGTACTTC. Translation gives CASSARQGLRETQYF. V gene TRBV5-4 combines with J gene TRBJ2-5, with 8 bases fitting TRBD1. Losses at the gene ends were 4 bases for V and 5 bases for J; bases not matched to a gene: 10. Germline-derived CDR1 and CDR2 are SGHNT and YYREEE (reference sequence). The CDR3 has 15 residues.